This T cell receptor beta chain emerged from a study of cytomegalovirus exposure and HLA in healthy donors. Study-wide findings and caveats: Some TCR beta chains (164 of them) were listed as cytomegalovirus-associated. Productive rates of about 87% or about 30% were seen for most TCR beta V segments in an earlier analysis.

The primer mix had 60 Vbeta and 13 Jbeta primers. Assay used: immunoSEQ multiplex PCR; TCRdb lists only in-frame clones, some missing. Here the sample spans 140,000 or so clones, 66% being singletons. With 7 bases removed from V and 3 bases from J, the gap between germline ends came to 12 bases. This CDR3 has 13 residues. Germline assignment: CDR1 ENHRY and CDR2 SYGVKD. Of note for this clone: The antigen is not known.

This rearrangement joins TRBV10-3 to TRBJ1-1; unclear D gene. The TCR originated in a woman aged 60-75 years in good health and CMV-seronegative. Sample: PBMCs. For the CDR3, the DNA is TGTGCCATCATCCCTGACGGGGACACTGAAGCTTTCTTT. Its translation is CAIIPDGDTEAFF.